Listed here are 17 T cell receptor beta chains from one sample, sequenced in a study of early T cells in non-severe SARS-CoV-2 infection. TCRdb reprocessed the 5' RACE reads with MiXCR, giving one entry per CDR3 protein. The table lists roughly 120,000 distinct CDR3 sequences, 15% of them singletons. What was sequenced was whole blood. These receptors were taken from an adult who was a healthcare worker with PCR-confirmed SARS-CoV-2 infection or an uninfected control (not recorded which).

This clonotype was detected a few times. As DNA, the CDR3 is TGCAGTGCTAGCGACAGGGGGAGGGGGACTGAAGCTTTCTTT. Encoded protein: CSASDRGRGTEAFF. The V call is TRBV20-1, the J call TRBJ1-1; 9 bases map to TRBD1. CDR3 size: 14 residues. Per the germline V gene, CDR1 is DFQATT and CDR2 is SNEGSKA (reference sequence). The V and J ends lost 3 bases and 5 bases, in that order; junction bases with no gene match: 7.

The chain couples TRBV10-2 to TRBJ2-4; 10 nucleotides agree with TRBD1. V shed 9 bases and J 7 bases; nucleotides not matched to a gene: 6. There are 13 residues in the CDR3. Germline-derived CDR1 and CDR2 are WSHSY and SAAADI. CDR3 loop: CASRQGADNIQYF. For the CDR3, the DNA is TGCGCCAGTAGACAGGGGGCCGATAACATTCAGTACTTC.

The V and J genes are TRBV12-3 or TRBV12-4 and TRBJ1-2; D call uncertain. V lost 5 bases, J lost 7 bases, and 8 bases lay in between. The CDR3 is 11 amino acids. The DNA of the CDR3 is TGTGCCAGCAGTAAGACGGGTGGCTACACCTTC. Protein product: CASSKTGGYTF.

The V call is TRBV7-9, the J call TRBJ2-7; D unclear. This CDR3 is built from 13 residues. The germline gives CDR1 SEHNR, CDR2 FQNEAQ (reference sequence). Trimming left V 5 bases short and J 0 bases short, with 8 bases between. The chain's CDR3 is CASSASISYEQYF. The CDR3 DNA follows: TGTGCCAGCAGCGCCTCTATCTCCTACGAGCAGTACTTC.

This clonotype appeared a few times. The chain joins TRBV4-1 to TRBJ2-5; 11 bases are shared with TRBD2. The junction had 6 bases not matched to a gene; V was cut back by 4 bases and J by 5 bases. Germline CDR1 and CDR2: MGHRA and YSYEKL. This CDR3 has 15 amino acids. The CDR3 nucleotides are TGCGCCAGCAGCCTGGGACTAGCGGCGCAGGAGACCCAGTACTTC. Amino acids: CASSLGLAAQETQYF.

The chain combines TRBV29-1 with TRBJ2-4, with a possible D match to TRBD2 (5 bases). With 7 bases removed from V and 7 bases from J, the gap between germline ends came to 17 bases. The CDR3 is 13 amino acids. CDR1 SQVTM and CDR2 ANQGSEA come from the germline V gene. In DNA, the CDR3 is TGCAGCGCCGCGGACTTGGAGATCAACATTCAGTACTTC. This gives the protein CSAADLEINIQYF. The full variable domain, completed using reference TRBV29-1 and TRBJ2-4, is SAVISQKPSRDICQRGTSLTIQCQVDSQVTMMFWYRQQPGQSLTLIATANQGSEATYESGFVIDKFPISRPNLTFSTLTVSNMSPEDSSIYLCSAADLEINIQYFGAGTRLSVL.

Note on this clonotype: This clone may be a read error of a much larger clone one base away. The genes are TRBV11-2 and TRBJ2-3, with D uncertain. Germline V lookup: CDR1 SGHAT, CDR2 FQNNGV. V gave up 2 bases and J gave up 5 bases, with 2 bases separating them. This CDR3 has 11 residues. The CDR3 nucleotides read TGTGCCAGCAGCTTAATAGATACGCAGTATTTT. Protein: CASSLIDTQYF.

The chain carries TRBV5-6 and TRBJ1-2; 7 bases match TRBD1. The CDR3 runs to 14 residues. Germline V gene data show CDR1 as SGHDT and CDR2 as YYEEEE. After removal of 0 bases from V and 8 bases from J, the junction contained 7 bases not matched to a gene. The CDR3 DNA sequence: TGTGCCAGCAGCTTGGATATCAGGGACAGCGGCTACACCTTC. Protein sequence: CASSLDIRDSGYTF.

This clonotype was seen a single time. The genes are TRBV6-1 and TRBJ1-2; D remains unclear. The CDR3 has 11 residues. Trimming removed 5 bases from V and 8 bases from J, with 9 bases in between. Germline V gives CDR1 MNHNS, CDR2 SASEGT. The CDR3 region has the DNA TGTGCCAGCAGTCCGAGGGTGGGCTACACCTTC. Its translation is CASSPRVGYTF.

This chain uses TRBV19 with TRBJ2-7; the D gene is possibly TRBD1 (6 bases). V dropped 3 bases and J dropped 3 bases, with 15 bases sitting between them. The CDR3 length is 15 residues. The germline V gene has CDR1 LNHDA and CDR2 SQIVND (reference sequence). CDR3 in amino acids: CASSIGRQADYEQYF. CDR3 DNA sequence: TGTGCCAGTAGTATTGGGCGACAGGCGGACTACGAGCAGTACTTC.

The gene calls are TRBV7-9 and TRBJ1-5; D gene uncertain. V dropped 1 base and J dropped 4 bases, with 8 bases sitting between them. The CDR3 consists of 14 residues. In germline, CDR1 is SEHNR, CDR2 FQNEAQ (reference sequence). The DNA of the CDR3 is TGTGCCAGCAGCTTAGGTCCAAGGAATCAGCCCCAGCATTTT. Protein product: CASSLGPRNQPQHF.

This clonotype was observed a few times. The gene calls are TRBV6-6 and TRBJ1-6; D gene uncertain. The CDR3 has 17 amino acids. Trimming removed 1 base at V and 5 bases at J, with 15 bases between. Germline V gene data show CDR1 as MNHNY and CDR2 as SVGAGI (reference sequence). CDR3 amino acids: CASSYYMTQLHNSPLHF. The CDR3 DNA follows: TGTGCCAGCAGTTACTACATGACACAGCTCCATAATTCACCCCTCCACTTT.

Regarding this clonotype: One end of the junction fails to match germline, which may point to a read error. This chain uses TRBV29-1 with TRBJ1-2; D remains ambiguous. Germline values: CDR1 SQVTM, CDR2 ANQGSEA. There are 9 residues in the CDR3. The CDR3 sequence is CSVDEKPFF. Here the CDR3 DNA reads TGCAGCGTGGACGAGAAGCCATTCTTC.

This clonotype was seen a handful of times. The V gene is TRBV7-6, the J gene TRBJ2-5; TRBD2 aligns across 8 bases. Germline lookup yields CDR1 SGHVS and CDR2 FNYEAQ. The V segment lost 6 bases and the J segment 3 bases; nucleotides outside the gene matches: 9. This CDR3 is 15 amino acids long. In DNA, the CDR3 is TGTGCCAGCAGTCGCATTCGTAGCGGGGAAGAGACCCAGTACTTC. It encodes CASSRIRSGEETQYF.

This clonotype was seen a few times. The CDR3 nucleotides read TGTGCCAGCAGTCCCGGTGGCAGCCTGTTCAATGAGCAGTTCTTC. This translates into CASSPGGSLFNEQFF. V and J are TRBV3-1 and TRBJ2-1; D unresolved. Germline values: CDR1 LGHDT, CDR2 YNNKEL (reference sequence). The V end was cut by 6 bases, the J end by 6 bases, with 18 bases between. CDR3 length: 15 amino acids.

The CDR3 spells CATNRRYPGNTIYF. The CDR3 bases are TGTGCCACCAACCGACGCTACCCTGGAAACACCATATATTTT. The chain combines TRBV24-1 with TRBJ1-3; D is uncertain. This CDR3 spans 14 amino acids. V lost 8 bases and J lost 2, with 12 bases in between. The germline V gene encodes CDR1 KGHDR and CDR2 SFDVKD.

V gene TRBV10-3 combines with J gene TRBJ1-5; D is ambiguous. This CDR3 has 15 amino acids. Trimming pared 0 bases from V and 2 bases from J, leaving 8 bases between. Germline CDR1 is ENHRY and CDR2 is SYGVKD. The CDR3 loop is CAISESGAGNQPQHF. The CDR3 DNA sequence: TGTGCCATCAGTGAGTCAGGAGCCGGCAATCAGCCCCAGCATTTT.